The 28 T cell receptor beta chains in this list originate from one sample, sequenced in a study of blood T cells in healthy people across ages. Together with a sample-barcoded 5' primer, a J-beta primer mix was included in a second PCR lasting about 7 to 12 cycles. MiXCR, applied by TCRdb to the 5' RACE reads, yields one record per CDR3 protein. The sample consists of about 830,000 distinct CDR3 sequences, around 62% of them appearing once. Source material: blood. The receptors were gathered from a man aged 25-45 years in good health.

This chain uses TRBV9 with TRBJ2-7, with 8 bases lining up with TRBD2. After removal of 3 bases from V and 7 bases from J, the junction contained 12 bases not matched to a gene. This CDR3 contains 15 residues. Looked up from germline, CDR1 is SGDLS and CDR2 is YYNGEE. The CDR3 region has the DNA TGTGCCAGCAGCGATCGCGGGGGGCCCCTCTTGGAGCAGTACTTC. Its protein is CASSDRGGPLLEQYF.

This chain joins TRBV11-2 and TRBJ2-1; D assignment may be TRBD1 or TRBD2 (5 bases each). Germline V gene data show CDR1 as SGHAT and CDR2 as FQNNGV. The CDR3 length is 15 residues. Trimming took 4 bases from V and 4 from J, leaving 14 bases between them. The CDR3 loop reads CASSYPGRGYNEQFF. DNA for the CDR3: TGTGCCAGCAGCTATCCGGGAAGGGGATACAATGAGCAGTTCTTC.

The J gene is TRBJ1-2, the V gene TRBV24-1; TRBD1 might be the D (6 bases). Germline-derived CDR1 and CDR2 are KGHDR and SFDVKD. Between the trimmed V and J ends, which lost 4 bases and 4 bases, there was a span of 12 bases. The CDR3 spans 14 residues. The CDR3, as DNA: TGTGCCACCAGTGAGGGGGGCGCGGCCTATGGCTACACCTTC. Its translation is CATSEGGAAYGYTF.

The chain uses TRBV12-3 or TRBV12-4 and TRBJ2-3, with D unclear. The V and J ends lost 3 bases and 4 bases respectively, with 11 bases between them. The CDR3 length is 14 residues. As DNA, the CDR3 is TGTGCCAGCAGTTTCGGAGTAGCAGCAGATACGCAGTATTTT. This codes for CASSFGVAADTQYF.

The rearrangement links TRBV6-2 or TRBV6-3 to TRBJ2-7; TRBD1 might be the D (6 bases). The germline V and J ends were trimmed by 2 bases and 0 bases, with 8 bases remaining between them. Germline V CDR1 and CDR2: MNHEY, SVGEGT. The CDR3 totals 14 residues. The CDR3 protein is CASSYGTFSYEQYF. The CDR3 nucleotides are TGTGCCAGCAGTTACGGGACATTCTCCTACGAGCAGTACTTC.

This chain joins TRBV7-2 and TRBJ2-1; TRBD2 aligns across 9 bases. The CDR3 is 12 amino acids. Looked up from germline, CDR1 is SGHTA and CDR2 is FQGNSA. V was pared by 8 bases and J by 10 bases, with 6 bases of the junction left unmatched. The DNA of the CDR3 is TGTGCCAGCGGGCTAGCGGGAAGGGAGCAGTTCTTC. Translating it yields CASGLAGREQFF.

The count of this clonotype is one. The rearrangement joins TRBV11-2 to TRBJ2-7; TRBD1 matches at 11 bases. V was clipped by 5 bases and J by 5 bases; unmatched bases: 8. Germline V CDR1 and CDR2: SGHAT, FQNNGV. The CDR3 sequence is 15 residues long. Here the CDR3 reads CASSRTGTGGHEQYF. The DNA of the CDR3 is TGTGCCAGCAGCAGGACCGGGACAGGGGGACACGAGCAGTACTTC.

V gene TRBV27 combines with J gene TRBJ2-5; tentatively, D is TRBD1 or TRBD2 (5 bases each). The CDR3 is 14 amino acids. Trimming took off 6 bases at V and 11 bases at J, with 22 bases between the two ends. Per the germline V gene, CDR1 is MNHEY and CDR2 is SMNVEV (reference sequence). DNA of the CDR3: TGTGCCAGCAGAAATGACTGGGGGAGTTCGGAGCAGTACTTC. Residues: CASRNDWGSSEQYF.

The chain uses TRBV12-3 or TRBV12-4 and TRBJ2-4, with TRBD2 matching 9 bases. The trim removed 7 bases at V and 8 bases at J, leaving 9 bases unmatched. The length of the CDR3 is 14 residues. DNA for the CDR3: TGTGCCAGCAAATTCGGGCGGGAGGGACACATTCAGTACTTC. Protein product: CASKFGREGHIQYF.

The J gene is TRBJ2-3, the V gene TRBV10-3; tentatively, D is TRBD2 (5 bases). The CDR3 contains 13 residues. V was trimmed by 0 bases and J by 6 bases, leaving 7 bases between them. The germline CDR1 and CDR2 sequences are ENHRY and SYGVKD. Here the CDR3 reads CAISESRVDTQYF. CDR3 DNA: TGTGCCATCAGTGAGTCGAGGGTCGATACGCAGTATTTT.

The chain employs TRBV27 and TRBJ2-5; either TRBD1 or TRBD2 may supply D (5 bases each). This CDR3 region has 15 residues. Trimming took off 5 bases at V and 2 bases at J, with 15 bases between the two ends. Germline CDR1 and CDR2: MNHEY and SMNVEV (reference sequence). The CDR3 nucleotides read TGTGCCAGCAGTAGTCTAGTGGGGGTACAAGAGACCCAGTACTTC. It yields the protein CASSSLVGVQETQYF.

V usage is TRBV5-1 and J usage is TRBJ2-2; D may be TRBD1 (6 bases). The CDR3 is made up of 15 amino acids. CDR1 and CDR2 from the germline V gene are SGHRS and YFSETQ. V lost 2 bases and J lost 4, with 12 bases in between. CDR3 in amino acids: CASSFNRDGTGELFF. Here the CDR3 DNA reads TGCGCCAGCAGCTTCAACAGGGACGGCACCGGGGAGCTGTTTTTT.

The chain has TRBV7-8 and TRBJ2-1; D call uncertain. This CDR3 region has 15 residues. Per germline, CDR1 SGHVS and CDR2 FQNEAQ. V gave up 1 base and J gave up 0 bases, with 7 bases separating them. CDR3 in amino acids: CASSLVMSSYNEQFF. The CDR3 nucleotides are TGTGCCAGCAGCTTAGTGATGAGCTCCTACAATGAGCAGTTCTTC.

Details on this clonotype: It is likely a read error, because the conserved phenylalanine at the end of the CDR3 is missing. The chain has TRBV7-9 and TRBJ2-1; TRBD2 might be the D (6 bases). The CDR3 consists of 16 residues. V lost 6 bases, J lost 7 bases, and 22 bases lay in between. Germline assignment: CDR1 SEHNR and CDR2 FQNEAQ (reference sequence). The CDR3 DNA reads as TGTGCCAGCAGTCCCGGCGGAGGGGCTGGTAGGAATGAGCAGTTCCTC. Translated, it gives CASSPGGGAGRNEQFL.

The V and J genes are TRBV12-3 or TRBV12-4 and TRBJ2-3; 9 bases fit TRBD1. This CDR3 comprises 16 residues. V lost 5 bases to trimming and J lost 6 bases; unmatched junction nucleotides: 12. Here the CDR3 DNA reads TGTGCCAGCAGTAGTCCGGGGACAGGGTTATCGGATACGCAGTATTTT. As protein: CASSSPGTGLSDTQYF.

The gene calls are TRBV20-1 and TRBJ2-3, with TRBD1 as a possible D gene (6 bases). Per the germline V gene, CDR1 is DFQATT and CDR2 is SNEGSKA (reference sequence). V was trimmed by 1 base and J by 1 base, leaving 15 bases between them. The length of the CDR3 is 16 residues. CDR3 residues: CSARVPGTFRTDTQYF. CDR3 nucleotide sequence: TGCAGTGCTAGAGTTCCGGGGACATTTCGCACAGATACGCAGTATTTT.

The CDR3 here is CGAEGGGANTDTQYF. CDR3 DNA: TGCGGAGCTGAGGGCGGGGGGGCCAACACAGATACGCAGTATTTT. The chain employs TRBV20-1 and TRBJ2-3; 9 bases align to TRBD2. Germline V gene lookup returns CDR1 DFQATT and CDR2 SNEGSKA (reference sequence). This CDR3 comprises 15 residues.

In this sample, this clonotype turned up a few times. CDR3 loop: CASSYSRTGATGELFF. CDR3 in DNA: TGTGCCAGCAGTTACTCGAGGACAGGGGCCACCGGGGAGCTGTTTTTT. The chain carries TRBV6-5 and TRBJ2-2; 9 bases align to TRBD1. The CDR3 sequence is 16 residues long. The germline V gene encodes CDR1 MNHEY and CDR2 SVGAGI. The junction had 3 bases not matched to a gene; V was cut back by 0 bases and J by 4 bases.

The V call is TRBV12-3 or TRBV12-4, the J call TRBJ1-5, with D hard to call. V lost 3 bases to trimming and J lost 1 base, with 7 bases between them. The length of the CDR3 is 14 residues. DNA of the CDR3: TGTGCCAGCAGTTTGAGGAACAGCAATCAGCCCCAGCATTTT. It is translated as CASSLRNSNQPQHF.

For the CDR3, the DNA is TGTGCCAGCAGCGGGGGTCTTTGGAGAGAGACCCAGTACTTC. Protein product: CASSGGLWRETQYF. The chain joins TRBV7-6 to TRBJ2-5; TRBD1 or TRBD2 may be the D gene (5 bases each). In germline, CDR1 is SGHVS, CDR2 FNYEAQ. Trimming removed 5 bases from V and 4 bases from J, with 14 bases in between. CDR3 length: 14 residues.

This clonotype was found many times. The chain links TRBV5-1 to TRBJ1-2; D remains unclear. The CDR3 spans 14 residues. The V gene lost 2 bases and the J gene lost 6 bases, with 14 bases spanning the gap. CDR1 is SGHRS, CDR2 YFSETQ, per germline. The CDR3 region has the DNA TGCGCCAGCAGCTTACAGACGCCATCCAATGGCTACACCTTC. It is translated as CASSLQTPSNGYTF.

The DNA for the CDR3 is TGCGCCAGCAGCTTGGTCGGGGACTCGGATTCACCCCTCCACTTT. It encodes CASSLVGDSDSPLHF. This chain joins TRBV5-1 and TRBJ1-6; D might be TRBD1 (5 bases). CDR1 and CDR2 (germline): SGHRS, YFSETQ. Trimming cost V 0 bases and J 8 bases, with 12 bases left between them. CDR3 size: 15 residues.

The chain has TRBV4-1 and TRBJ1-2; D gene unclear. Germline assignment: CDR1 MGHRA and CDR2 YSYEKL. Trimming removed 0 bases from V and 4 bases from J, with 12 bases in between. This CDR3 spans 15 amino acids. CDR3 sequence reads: CASSQDPPSIYGYTF. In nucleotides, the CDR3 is TGCGCCAGCAGCCAAGATCCCCCATCGATCTATGGCTACACCTTC.

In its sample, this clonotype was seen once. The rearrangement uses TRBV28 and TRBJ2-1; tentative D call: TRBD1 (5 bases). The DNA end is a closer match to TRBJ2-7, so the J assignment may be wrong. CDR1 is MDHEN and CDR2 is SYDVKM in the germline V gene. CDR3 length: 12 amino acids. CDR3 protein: CASSLQDREQYF. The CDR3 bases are TGTGCCAGCAGCCTACAGGATCGCGAGCAGTACTTC.

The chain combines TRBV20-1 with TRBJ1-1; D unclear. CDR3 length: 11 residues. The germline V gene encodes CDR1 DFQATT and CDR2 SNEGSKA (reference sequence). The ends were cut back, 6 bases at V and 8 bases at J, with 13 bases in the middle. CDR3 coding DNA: TGCAGTGCCTTATTGGCGCTCGAAGCTTTCTTT. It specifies CSALLALEAFF.

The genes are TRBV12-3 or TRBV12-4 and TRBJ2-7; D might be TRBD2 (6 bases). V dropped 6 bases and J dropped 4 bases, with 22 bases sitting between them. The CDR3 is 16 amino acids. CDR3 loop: CASSPAGPSRVYEQYF. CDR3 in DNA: TGTGCCAGCAGCCCCGCGGGGCCGTCACGGGTTTACGAGCAGTACTTC.

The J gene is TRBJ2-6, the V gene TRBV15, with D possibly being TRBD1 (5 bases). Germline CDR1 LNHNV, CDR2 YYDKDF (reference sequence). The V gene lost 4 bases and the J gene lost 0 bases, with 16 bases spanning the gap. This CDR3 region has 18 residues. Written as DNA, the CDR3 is TGTGCCACCAGCACCTTCCTGGGGCAGTTCTCTGGGGCCAACGTCCTGACTTTC. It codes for CATSTFLGQFSGANVLTF.

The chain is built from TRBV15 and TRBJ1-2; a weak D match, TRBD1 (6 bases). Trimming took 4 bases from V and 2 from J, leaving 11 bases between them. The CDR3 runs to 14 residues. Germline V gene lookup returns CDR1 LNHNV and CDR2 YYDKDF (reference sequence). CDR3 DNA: TGTGCCACCAGCACCGGGACATCGAACTATGGCTACACCTTC. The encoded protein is CATSTGTSNYGYTF.